This T cell receptor beta chain was documented in a study of blood T cells in healthy people across ages. Notes on the study in general: Since the PBMCs were unsorted, naive and antigen-experienced cells could not be conclusively compared.

V was trimmed by 6 bases and J by 0 bases, leaving 14 bases between them. This CDR3 comprises 15 residues. Germline CDR1 is SGHTA and CDR2 is FQGNSA. Only a few counts were recorded for this clonotype. Its antigen is unidentified. Using a J-beta primer mix together with a sample-barcoded 5' primer, a second PCR was run for about 7 to 12 cycles. TCRdb passed the 5' RACE reads through MiXCR, listing each CDR3 protein once. The top ten hold around 13% of the sample, which has around 1.1 million distinct CDR3 sequences, more than 30% seen once. Sequenced input: blood. This sequence joins TRBV7-2 and TRBJ1-2, with D possibly being TRBD1 (6 bases). The TCR sequence derives from a young man in good health. The CDR3 reads CASRYNRETNYGYTF. The CDR3 coding sequence is TGTGCCAGCAGATATAACAGGGAAACTAACTATGGCTACACCTTC. Variable domain in full (rest from reference TRBV7-2 and TRBJ1-2): GAGVSQSPSNKVTEKGKDVELRCDPISGHTALYWYRQSLGQGLEFLIYFQGNSAPDKSGLPSDRFSAERTGGSVSTLTIQRTQQEDSAVYLCASRYNRETNYGYTFGSGTRLTVV.